Below are 27 T cell receptor beta chains sequenced from a single sample in a study of blood T cell repertoires in COVID-19. Sequenced by immunoSEQ multiplex PCR; TCRdb stores in-frame clones only, minus some. This table holds approximately 120,000 clones, more than 70% found once. Sequencing was done on a sample of peripheral blood. The receptor set was obtained from a human donor in a cohort sampled during active COVID-19.

The chain links TRBV5-4 to TRBJ2-7, with 7 bases that match TRBD1. The V gene's germline CDR1 is SGHNT and CDR2 YYREEE (reference sequence). The J segment lost 7 bases and the V segment lost 4 bases, leaving 11 bases of the junction unmatched. The CDR3 spans 14 residues. CDR3 region: CASSGRGPLEEQYF. The CDR3 DNA reads TGTGCCAGCAGCGGAAGGGGGCCCCTAGAGGAGCAGTACTTC.

The chain couples TRBV9 to TRBJ1-1; a weak D match, TRBD1 (6 bases). V dropped 0 bases and J dropped 4 bases, with 19 bases sitting between them. Germline CDR1 is SGDLS and CDR2 is YYNGEE. The CDR3 has 17 amino acids. CDR3 loop: CASSVGNRAPKGTEAFF. The CDR3 coding sequence is TGTGCCAGCAGCGTAGGGAACAGGGCTCCCAAGGGCACTGAAGCTTTCTTT.

In this sample, this clone turned up once. The V call is TRBV29-1, the J call TRBJ1-1; D unclear. Germline CDR1 is SQVTM and CDR2 is ANQGSEA. CDR3 length: 11 residues. The V gene lost 8 bases and the J gene lost 5 bases, with 12 bases spanning the gap. The CDR3 DNA is TGCAGCACTCGATCGGGAACTGAAGCTTTCTTT. Its translation: CSTRSGTEAFF.

V gene TRBV6-6 combines with J gene TRBJ1-2, with TRBD1 matching 8 bases. Per the germline V gene, CDR1 is MNHNY and CDR2 is SVGAGI (reference sequence). The V segment lost 0 bases and the J segment 8 bases; nucleotides outside the gene matches: 8. The CDR3 has 15 amino acids. The CDR3 here is CASSYSGPDRGGYTF. In DNA form, the CDR3 reads TGTGCCAGCAGTTACTCGGGACCCGACAGGGGCGGCTACACCTTC.

V and J are TRBV11-2 and TRBJ1-2; D might be TRBD1 (6 bases). Looked up from germline, CDR1 is SGHAT and CDR2 is FQNNGV. The germline V and J ends were trimmed by 7 bases and 9 bases, with 18 bases remaining between them. This CDR3 comprises 13 residues. The CDR3, as DNA: TGTGCCAGCAACCTAGGGGGATCTACCCGCTACACCTTC. Its protein product is CASNLGGSTRYTF.

The chain recombines TRBV5-1 with TRBJ1-2; D remains ambiguous. Trimming pared 3 bases from V and 8 bases from J, leaving 14 bases between. CDR1 is SGHRS, CDR2 YFSETQ, per germline. The CDR3 sequence is 13 residues long. CDR3 in amino acids: CASSSTIGRGYTF. CDR3 sequence (DNA): TGCGCCAGCAGCTCGACTATTGGACGAGGCTACACCTTC. Looking up the rest from reference TRBV5-1 and TRBJ1-2 gives the full variable domain: KAGVTQTPRYLIKTRGQQVTLSCSPISGHRSVSWYQQTPGQGLQFLFEYFSETQRNKGNFPGRFSGRQFSNSRSEMNVSTLELGDSALYLCASSSTIGRGYTFGSGTRLTVV.

This chain joins TRBV19 and TRBJ2-5; 10 bases align to TRBD1. The germline V gene encodes CDR1 LNHDA and CDR2 SQIVND (reference sequence). This CDR3 region has 14 residues. The V segment lost 6 bases and the J segment 4 bases; nucleotides outside the gene matches: 5. The CDR3 loop is CASSPRDRGETQYF. In DNA, the CDR3 is TGTGCCAGTAGCCCCCGGGACAGGGGAGAGACCCAGTACTTC.

This clone was detected only once. V usage is TRBV6-2 or TRBV6-3 and J usage is TRBJ1-2, with 8 bases aligning to TRBD1. This CDR3 has 13 amino acids. CDR1 MNHEY and CDR2 SVGEGT come from the germline V gene. V was clipped by 2 bases and J by 7 bases; unmatched bases: 3. For the CDR3, the DNA is TGTGCCAGCAGTTACCAGGGGGCTGGTGGCTACACCTTC. Amino acids: CASSYQGAGGYTF.

The rearrangement links TRBV13 to TRBJ2-3, with 10 bases aligning to TRBD2. The V segment lost 3 bases and the J segment 5 bases; nucleotides outside the gene matches: 5. The CDR3 runs 15 residues. CDR1 and CDR2 from the germline V gene are PRHDT and FYEKMQ (reference sequence). The CDR3 DNA sequence: TGTGCCAGCAGCTTCCCTAGCGGGAGAGGAGATACGCAGTATTTT. As protein: CASSFPSGRGDTQYF.

V gene TRBV6-1 combines with J gene TRBJ2-5, with D possibly matching TRBD2 (5 bases). Germline V CDR1 and CDR2: MNHNS, SASEGT. This CDR3 comprises 16 residues. V shed 0 bases and J shed 0 bases, with 11 bases lying between them. DNA of the CDR3: TGTGCCAGCAGTGAAGCGGACCGGACTTACCAAGAGACCCAGTACTTC. This translates into CASSEADRTYQETQYF.

As for this clone: One junction end does not reproduce the germline sequence, and a read error may be involved. V usage is TRBV24-1 and J usage is TRBJ2-1, with TRBD2 matching 11 bases. The CDR3 consists of 12 residues. Germline CDR1 KGHDR, CDR2 SFDVKD. CDR3 residues: CATSDVAGGPIF. DNA for the CDR3: TGTGCCACCAGTGATGTAGCGGGAGGGCCTATCTTC.

CDR3 protein: CSALRGEQFF. For the CDR3, the DNA is TGCAGTGCCCTTCGGGGGGAGCAGTTCTTC. The V and J genes are TRBV20-1 and TRBJ2-1, with a tentative D call TRBD2 (6 bases). The germline CDR1 and CDR2 sequences are DFQATT and SNEGSKA (reference sequence). V lost 6 bases, J lost 10 bases, and 10 bases lay in between. The CDR3 extends over 10 amino acids.

This rearrangement joins TRBV5-4 to TRBJ2-1; D is ambiguous. V lost 3 bases and J lost 4, with 11 bases in between. From germline, CDR1 is SGHNT and CDR2 YYREEE (reference sequence). The CDR3 is made up of 14 amino acids. CDR3 sequence: CASSYGPEYNEQFF. The CDR3 DNA follows: TGTGCCAGCAGCTATGGGCCAGAATACAATGAGCAGTTCTTC.

This chain uses TRBV7-8 with TRBJ2-7; D not resolved. The germline gives CDR1 SGHVS, CDR2 FQNEAQ. Trimming pared 5 bases from V and 0 bases from J, leaving 8 bases between. The CDR3 is 13 amino acids. CDR3 sequence reads: CASSRPSSYEQYV. The CDR3 region has the DNA TGTGCCAGCAGCCGACCTTCCTCCTACGAGCAGTACGTC.

This rearrangement joins TRBV3-1 (or the pseudogene TRBV3-2) to TRBJ2-1; 8 bases align to TRBD2. From germline, CDR1 is LGHDT and CDR2 YNNKEL (reference sequence). CDR3 length equals 17 residues. The ends lost 4 bases at V and 0 bases at J; junction bases unmatched: 8. This chain's CDR3 is CASSPGLALYSYNEQFF. The CDR3 DNA reads TGTGCCAGCAGCCCTGGACTAGCCCTATACTCCTACAATGAGCAGTTCTTC.

This chain connects TRBV2 to TRBJ2-1; D possibly corresponds to TRBD1 (6 bases). The germline V gene encodes CDR1 SNHLY and CDR2 FYNNEI. The V gene lost 5 bases and the J gene lost 3 bases, with 14 bases spanning the gap. This CDR3 region has 15 residues. The CDR3 loop is CASSNPQGSYNEQFF. The CDR3 region has the DNA TGTGCCAGCAGTAACCCACAGGGCAGCTACAATGAGCAGTTCTTC. The full variable domain, rest sourced from reference TRBV2 and TRBJ2-1, is EPEVTQTPSHQVTQMGQEVILRCVPISNHLYFYWYRQILGQKVEFLVSFYNNEISEKSEIFDDQFSVERPDGSNFTLKIRSTKLEDSAMYFCASSNPQGSYNEQFFGPGTRLTVL.

This clone was seen just once. DNA of the CDR3: TGTGCCAGCAGACTGACAGGGAGAAGGCGAGGAGGCTACACCTTC. Residues: CASRLTGRRRGGYTF. The chain has TRBV28 and TRBJ1-2; 7 bases match TRBD1. The CDR3 sequence is 15 residues long. Germline CDR1 reads MDHEN; CDR2 reads SYDVKM. J gave up 8 bases and V 6 bases, and 15 bases lay outside the gene matches.

V gene TRBV6-2 or TRBV6-3 combines with J gene TRBJ1-1, with D perhaps matching TRBD1 (5 bases). Trimming cost V 1 base and J 0 bases, with 9 bases left between them. The CDR3 length is 15 residues. Germline values: CDR1 MNHEY, CDR2 SVGEGT. CDR3 in amino acids: CASSYWGRLNTEAFF. DNA of the CDR3: TGTGCCAGCAGTTACTGGGGCAGATTGAACACTGAAGCTTTCTTT.

This clone was seen just once. This sequence joins TRBV3-1 (or the pseudogene TRBV3-2) and TRBJ2-1; 9 bases agree with TRBD2. Germline CDR1 reads LGHDT; CDR2 reads YNNKEL (reference sequence). The CDR3 consists of 15 residues. V was pared by 1 base and J by 10 bases, with 8 bases of the junction left unmatched. The CDR3 region has the DNA TGTGCCAGCAGCCAAGGCCAGACTAGCGGCGAAGAGCAGTTCTTC. Protein product: CASSQGQTSGEEQFF.

The rearrangement uses TRBV7-2 and TRBJ2-3, with 8 bases that match TRBD2. The V and J ends lost 3 bases and 8 bases, in that order; junction bases with no gene match: 10. The germline CDR1 and CDR2 sequences are SGHTA and FQGNSA. The CDR3 length is 15 residues. CDR3 in DNA: TGTGCCAGCAGCTTGTCTAGCGGGCCCACCATTACGCAGTATTTT. Protein: CASSLSSGPTITQYF.

Regarding this clone: This specimen includes other DNA sequences encoding the same CDR3. This chain links TRBV5-4 with TRBJ2-5; D is unclear. Germline lookup yields CDR1 SGHNT and CDR2 YYREEE (reference sequence). V lost 0 bases and J lost 5, with 8 bases in between. This CDR3 has 13 amino acids. CDR3 in DNA: TGTGCCAGCAGCTTGGCCGCGAGGGAGACCCAGTACTTC. This translates into CASSLAARETQYF.

There are a few counts of this clone. The V gene is TRBV7-2, the J gene TRBJ1-3; 8 nucleotides agree with TRBD1. Germline V gene sequence: CDR1 SGHTA, CDR2 FQGNSA. Trimming at V came to 5 bases and at J to 8 bases, leaving 11 bases not matched to a gene. The CDR3 runs to 15 residues. The CDR3 DNA is TGTGCCAGCAGCCGCGGACAGGGCCGAGGGGACACCATATATTTT. It yields the protein CASSRGQGRGDTIYF.

This rearrangement joins TRBV5-6 to TRBJ1-5; the D gene is possibly TRBD1 (6 bases). Trimming took 1 base from V and 3 from J, leaving 14 bases between them. Germline V gene sequence: CDR1 SGHDT, CDR2 YYEEEE. CDR3 size: 16 residues. The CDR3 reads CASSLMTGAPNQPQHF. The CDR3 DNA follows: TGTGCCAGCAGCTTGATGACAGGAGCGCCCAATCAGCCCCAGCATTTT.

This chain joins TRBV3-1 (or the pseudogene TRBV3-2) and TRBJ1-1; D not resolved. Trimming pared 4 bases from V and 0 bases from J, leaving 9 bases between. The germline V gene has CDR1 LGHDT and CDR2 YNNKEL (reference sequence). The CDR3 runs to 14 residues. The CDR3 DNA reads TGTGCCAGCAGCCCGGAGGTACTGAACACTGAAGCTTTCTTT. Its protein product is CASSPEVLNTEAFF.

For the CDR3, the DNA is TGTGCCAGCAGCCTTTCCGGGACAGGGACTGGCTACACCTTC. Its translation: CASSLSGTGTGYTF. The V and J genes are TRBV7-2 and TRBJ1-2; 9 bases align to TRBD1. The CDR3 spans 14 residues. Germline loops: CDR1 SGHTA, CDR2 FQGNSA. Trimming cost V 5 bases and J 7 bases; bases outside gene matches: 8. The full variable domain, its missing parts supplied by reference TRBV7-2 and TRBJ1-2, is GAGVSQSPSNKVTEKGKDVELRCDPISGHTALYWYRQSLGQGLEFLIYFQGNSAPDKSGLPSDRFSAERTGGSVSTLTIQRTQQEDSAVYLCASSLSGTGTGYTFGSGTRLTVV.

The V call is TRBV19, the J call TRBJ2-6; 11 bases map to TRBD1. This CDR3 is 18 amino acids long. Germline loops: CDR1 LNHDA, CDR2 SQIVND (reference sequence). V was pared by 4 bases and J by 2 bases, with 7 bases of the junction left unmatched. CDR3 DNA sequence: TGTGCCAGTAGTAGGGGAGGACAGGGGGCGCCTGGGGCCAACGTCCTGACTTTC. This sequence encodes CASSRGGQGAPGANVLTF.

This clone was detected only a few times. J is TRBJ2-7 and V is TRBV7-2; 7 nucleotides match TRBD2. Unmatched junction bases numbered 6, after V lost 1 base and J lost 0 bases. Germline values: CDR1 SGHTA, CDR2 FQGNSA. The CDR3 contains 16 residues. The CDR3 DNA follows: TGTGCCAGCAGCTTAGGGATGCGGGGGTCCTCCTACGAGCAGTACTTC. It is translated as CASSLGMRGSSYEQYF.